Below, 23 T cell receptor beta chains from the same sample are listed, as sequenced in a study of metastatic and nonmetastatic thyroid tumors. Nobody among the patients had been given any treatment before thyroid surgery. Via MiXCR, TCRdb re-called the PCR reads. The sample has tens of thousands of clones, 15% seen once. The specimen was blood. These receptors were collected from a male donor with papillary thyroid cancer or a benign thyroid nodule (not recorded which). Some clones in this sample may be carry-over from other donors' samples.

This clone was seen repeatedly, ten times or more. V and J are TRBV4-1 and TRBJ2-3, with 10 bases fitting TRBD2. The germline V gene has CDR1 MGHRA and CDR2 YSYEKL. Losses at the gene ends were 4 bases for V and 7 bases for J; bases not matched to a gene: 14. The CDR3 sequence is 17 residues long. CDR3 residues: CASSPPVRTSGSNTQYF. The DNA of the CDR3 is TGCGCCAGCAGCCCCCCCGTCCGGACTAGCGGTTCAAATACGCAGTATTTT.

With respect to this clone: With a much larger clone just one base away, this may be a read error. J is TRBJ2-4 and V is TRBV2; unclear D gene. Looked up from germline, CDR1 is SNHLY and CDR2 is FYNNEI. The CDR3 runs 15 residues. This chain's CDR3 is CASSDGIRAKNTQYF. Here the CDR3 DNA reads TGTGCCAGCAGTGATGGGATCCGAGCCAAAAACACTCAGTACTTC.

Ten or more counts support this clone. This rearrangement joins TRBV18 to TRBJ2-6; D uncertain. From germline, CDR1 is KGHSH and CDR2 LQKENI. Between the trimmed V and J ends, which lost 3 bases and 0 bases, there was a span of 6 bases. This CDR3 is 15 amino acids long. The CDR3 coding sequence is TGTGCCAGCTCACCGAGGAGCTCTGGGGCCAACGTCCTGACTTTC. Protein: CASSPRSSGANVLTF.

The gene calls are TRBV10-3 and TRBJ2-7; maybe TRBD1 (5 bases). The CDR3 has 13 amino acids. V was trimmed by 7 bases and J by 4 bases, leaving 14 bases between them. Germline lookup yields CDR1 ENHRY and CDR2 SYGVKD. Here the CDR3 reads CAIISGYTYEQYF. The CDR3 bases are TGTGCCATCATATCAGGGTATACATACGAGCAGTACTTC.

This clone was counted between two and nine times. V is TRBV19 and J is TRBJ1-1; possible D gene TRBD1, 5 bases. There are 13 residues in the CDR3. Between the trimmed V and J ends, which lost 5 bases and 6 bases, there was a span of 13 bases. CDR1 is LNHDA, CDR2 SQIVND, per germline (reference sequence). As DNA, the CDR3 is TGTGCCAGTAGTTGGGACCCGGGAGCTGAAGCTTTCTTT. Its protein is CASSWDPGAEAFF.

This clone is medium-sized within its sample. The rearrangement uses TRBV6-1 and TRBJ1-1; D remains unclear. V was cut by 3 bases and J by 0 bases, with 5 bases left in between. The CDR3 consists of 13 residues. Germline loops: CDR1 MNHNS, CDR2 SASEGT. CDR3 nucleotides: TGTGCCAGCAGTGACCGGGTGAACACTGAAGCTTTCTTT. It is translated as CASSDRVNTEAFF.

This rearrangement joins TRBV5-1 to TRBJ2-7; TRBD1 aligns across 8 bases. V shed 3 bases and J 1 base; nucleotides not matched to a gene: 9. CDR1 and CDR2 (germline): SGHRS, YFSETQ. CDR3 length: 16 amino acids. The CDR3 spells CASSYGPDRGSYEQYF. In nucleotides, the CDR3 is TGCGCCAGCAGCTACGGCCCCGACAGGGGATCCTACGAGCAGTACTTC. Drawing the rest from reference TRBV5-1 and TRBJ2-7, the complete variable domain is KAGVTQTPRYLIKTRGQQVTLSCSPISGHRSVSWYQQTPGQGLQFLFEYFSETQRNKGNFPGRFSGRQFSNSRSEMNVSTLELGDSALYLCASSYGPDRGSYEQYFGPGTRLTVT.

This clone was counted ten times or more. For the CDR3, the DNA is TGTGCCAGCAGCTTGGCAGCAGCCGGGGGGAGGGCCAATGAGCAGTTCTTC. This encodes CASSLAAAGGRANEQFF. The rearrangement links TRBV7-2 to TRBJ2-1; 7 positions match TRBD2. The CDR3 contains 17 residues. The junction had 14 bases not matched to a gene; V was cut back by 3 bases and J by 6 bases. Germline values: CDR1 SGHTA, CDR2 FQGNSA. The full variable domain, rest sourced from reference TRBV7-2 and TRBJ2-1, is GAGVSQSPSNKVTEKGKDVELRCDPISGHTALYWYRQSLGQGLEFLIYFQGNSAPDKSGLPSDRFSAERTGGSVSTLTIQRTQQEDSAVYLCASSLAAAGGRANEQFFGPGTRLTVL.

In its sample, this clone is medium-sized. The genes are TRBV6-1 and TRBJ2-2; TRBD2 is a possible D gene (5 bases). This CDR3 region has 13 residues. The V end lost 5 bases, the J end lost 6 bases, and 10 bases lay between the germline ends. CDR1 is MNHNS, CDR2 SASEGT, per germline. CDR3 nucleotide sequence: TGTGCCAGCAGTCGGGAACTACCCGGGGAGCTGTTTTTT. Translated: CASSRELPGELFF.

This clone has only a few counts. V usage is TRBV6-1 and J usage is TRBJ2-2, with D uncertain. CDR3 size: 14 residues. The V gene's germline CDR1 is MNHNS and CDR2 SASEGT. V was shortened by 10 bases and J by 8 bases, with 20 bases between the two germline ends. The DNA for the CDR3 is TGTGCCAACAGCTCCCCCTGTCAACTGGGGGAGCTGTTTTTT. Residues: CANSSPCQLGELFF.

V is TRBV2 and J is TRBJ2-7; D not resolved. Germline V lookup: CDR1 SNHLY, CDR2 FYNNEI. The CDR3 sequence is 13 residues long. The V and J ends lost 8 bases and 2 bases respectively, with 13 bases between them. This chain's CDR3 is CASLSSVAYEQYF. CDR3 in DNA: TGTGCCAGCCTGAGCTCTGTAGCCTACGAGCAGTACTTC.

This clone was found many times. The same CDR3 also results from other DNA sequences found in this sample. Written as DNA, the CDR3 is TGTGCCAGCAGCTCGACCCTAGCGGGAGCGGGCGAGCAGTACTTC. This gives the protein CASSSTLAGAGEQYF. The chain has TRBV7-9 and TRBJ2-7, with 10 bases aligning to TRBD2. This CDR3 is built from 15 residues. Trimming took 4 bases from V and 6 from J; bases not matched to a gene: 9. Per germline, CDR1 SEHNR and CDR2 FQNEAQ (reference sequence).

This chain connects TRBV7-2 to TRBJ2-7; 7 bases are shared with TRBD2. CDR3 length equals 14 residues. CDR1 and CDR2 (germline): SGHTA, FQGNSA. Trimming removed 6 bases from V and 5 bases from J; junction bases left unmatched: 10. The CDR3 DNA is TGTGCCAGCAGAGCGGGACTATGGCCCCACGAGCAGTACTTC. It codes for CASRAGLWPHEQYF.

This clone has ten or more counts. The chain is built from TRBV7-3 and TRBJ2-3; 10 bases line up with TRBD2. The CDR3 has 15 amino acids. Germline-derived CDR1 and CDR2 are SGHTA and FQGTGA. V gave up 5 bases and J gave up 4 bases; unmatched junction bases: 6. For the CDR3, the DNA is TGTGCCAGCAGCCCATTTCTAGCGGGAGCAGATACGCAGTATTTT. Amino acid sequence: CASSPFLAGADTQYF.

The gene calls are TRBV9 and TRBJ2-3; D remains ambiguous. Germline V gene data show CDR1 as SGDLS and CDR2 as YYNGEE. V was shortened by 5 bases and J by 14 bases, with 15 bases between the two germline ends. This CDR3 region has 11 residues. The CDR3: CASSDPKGLYF. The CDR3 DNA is TGTGCCAGCAGTGACCCGAAAGGGCTGTATTTT.

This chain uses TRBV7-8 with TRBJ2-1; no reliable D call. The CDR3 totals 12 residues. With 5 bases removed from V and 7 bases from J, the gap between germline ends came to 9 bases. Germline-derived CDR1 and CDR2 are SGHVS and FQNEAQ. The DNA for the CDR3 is TGTGCCAGCAGCCATGCTCGGAATGAGCAGTTCTTC. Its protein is CASSHARNEQFF.

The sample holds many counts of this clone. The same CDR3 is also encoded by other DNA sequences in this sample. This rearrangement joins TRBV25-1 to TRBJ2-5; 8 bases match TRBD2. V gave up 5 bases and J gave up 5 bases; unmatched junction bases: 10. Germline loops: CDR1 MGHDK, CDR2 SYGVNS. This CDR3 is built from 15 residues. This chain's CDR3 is CASSPLFGGAETQYF. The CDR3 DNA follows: TGTGCCAGCAGTCCCCTCTTCGGGGGGGCGGAGACCCAGTACTTC.

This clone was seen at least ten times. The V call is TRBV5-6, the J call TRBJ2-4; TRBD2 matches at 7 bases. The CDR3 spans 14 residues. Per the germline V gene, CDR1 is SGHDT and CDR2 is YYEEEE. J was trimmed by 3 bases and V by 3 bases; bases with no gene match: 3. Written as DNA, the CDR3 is TGTGCCAGCAGCTCTCTAGCGGTCAAAAACATTCAGTACTTC. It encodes CASSSLAVKNIQYF.

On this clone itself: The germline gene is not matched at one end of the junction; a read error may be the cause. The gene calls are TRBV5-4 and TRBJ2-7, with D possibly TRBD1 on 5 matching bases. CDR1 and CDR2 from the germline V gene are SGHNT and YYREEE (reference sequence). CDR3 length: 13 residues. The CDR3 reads CAISSGRADEHYF. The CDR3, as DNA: TGTGCCATCAGCTCTGGCAGGGCCGACGAGCATTACTTC.

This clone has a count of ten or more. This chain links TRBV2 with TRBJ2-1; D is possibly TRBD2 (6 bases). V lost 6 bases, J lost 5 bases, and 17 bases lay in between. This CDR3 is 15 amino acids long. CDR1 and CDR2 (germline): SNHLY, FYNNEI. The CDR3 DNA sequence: TGTGCCAGCAGGACGTGGCTAGCGAGCCACAATGAGCAGTTCTTC. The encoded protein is CASRTWLASHNEQFF.

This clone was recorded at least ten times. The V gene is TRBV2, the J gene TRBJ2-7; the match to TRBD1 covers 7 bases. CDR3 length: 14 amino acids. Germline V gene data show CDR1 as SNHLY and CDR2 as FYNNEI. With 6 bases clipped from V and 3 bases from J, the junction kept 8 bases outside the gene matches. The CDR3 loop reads CASRSGTALYEQYF. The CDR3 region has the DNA TGTGCCAGCAGATCCGGGACAGCACTCTACGAGCAGTACTTC.

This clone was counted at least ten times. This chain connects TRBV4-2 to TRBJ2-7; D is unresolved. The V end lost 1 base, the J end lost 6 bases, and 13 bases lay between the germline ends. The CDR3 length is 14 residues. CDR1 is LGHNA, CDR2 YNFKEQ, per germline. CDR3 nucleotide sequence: TGTGCCAGCAGCCAAGTTTCCGAAGTAGCCGAGCAGTACTTC. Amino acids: CASSQVSEVAEQYF.

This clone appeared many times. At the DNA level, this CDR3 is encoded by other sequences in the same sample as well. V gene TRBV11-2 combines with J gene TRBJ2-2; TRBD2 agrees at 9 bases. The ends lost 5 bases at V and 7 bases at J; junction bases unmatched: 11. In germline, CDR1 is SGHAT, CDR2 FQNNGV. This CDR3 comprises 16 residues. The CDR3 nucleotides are TGTGCCAGCAGCCCCCGAGGGCGGGGGGGCGGCGGGGAGCTGTTTTTT. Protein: CASSPRGRGGGGELFF.